This T cell receptor (beta chain) was sequenced during a study of cytomegalovirus exposure and HLA in healthy donors. Study-level findings and limits: When presence/absence was analysed, sequencing depth was taken to be roughly uniform across donors.

CDR1 is WSHSY, CDR2 SAAADI, per germline. The CDR3 is 13 residues long. V lost 7 bases, J lost 0 bases, and 10 bases lay in between. Amplification used 60 Vbeta primers and 13 Jbeta primers. Produced via immunoSEQ multiplex PCR; TCRdb's table is partial and in-frame only. Altogether approximately 79,000 clones are present, under 80% being singletons, with the ten largest covering 5.5%. This clone was found once. As yet, its antigen is unknown. The sequencing sample was made of PBMCs. The V and J genes are TRBV10-2 and TRBJ2-7; unclear D gene. The receptor was isolated from a male donor in good health and CMV-seropositive. This chain's CDR3 is CASTPTPSYEQYF. The CDR3 DNA follows: TGCGCCAGCACCCCGACACCCTCCTACGAGCAGTACTTC.